The 21 T cell receptor beta chains below were found in one sample sequenced in a study of T-cell reconstitution after alpha-beta-depleted transplantation in children. Preparation of the TCRbeta library used unique molecular identifiers. MiXCR, run by TCRdb on the PCR reads, gives a single entry per CDR3 protein. The sample holds about 830,000 distinct CDR3 sequences; 16% are singletons and the top ten take approximately 5%. The source was PBMCs, mostly from graft donor cells, collected 360 days after TCRalphabeta/CD19-depleted stem cell transplant. The source is a male patient younger than 18 who had a stem cell transplant for acute lymphoblastic leukemia, so the T cells may come from the graft donor.

In this sample, this clonotype turned up a few times. The J gene is TRBJ2-7, the V gene TRBV12-3 or TRBV12-4, with TRBD1 matching 7 bases. This CDR3 is built from 12 residues. V shed 6 bases, J shed 7 bases, and the junction held 6 bases outside the gene matches. The CDR3 sequence: CASSYRGVEQYF. CDR3 DNA: TGTGCCAGCAGCTACAGGGGCGTGGAGCAGTACTTC.

A few counts support this clonotype. The chain joins TRBV2 to TRBJ1-1, with 9 bases fitting TRBD1. This CDR3 comprises 17 residues. Germline loops: CDR1 SNHLY, CDR2 FYNNEI. Trimming took 8 bases from V and 0 from J; bases not matched to a gene: 13. CDR3 residues: CASLFLLTGGVNTEAFF. The CDR3 DNA reads TGTGCCAGCCTCTTCCTTCTGACAGGGGGGGTGAACACTGAAGCTTTCTTT.

This chain links TRBV7-9 with TRBJ1-5; 9 bases are shared with TRBD1. The V and J ends lost 4 bases and 5 bases, in that order; junction bases with no gene match: 9. The CDR3 has 16 amino acids. The V gene's germline CDR1 is SEHNR and CDR2 FQNEAQ (reference sequence). CDR3 sequence reads: CASSSPGTGSDQPQHF. The CDR3 region has the DNA TGTGCCAGCAGCTCCCCCGGGACAGGGTCAGATCAGCCCCAGCATTTT.

A word on this clonotype: No conserved phenylalanine or tryptophan ends this CDR3, so it is likely a read error. DNA for the CDR3: TGTGCCAGCAGCTGGGTGGCGAACACTGAAGCTTTCATT. This codes for CASSWVANTEAFI. The rearrangement links TRBV7-9 to TRBJ1-1; no reliable D call. Germline CDR1 is SEHNR and CDR2 is FQNEAQ (reference sequence). The ends were cut back, 4 bases at V and 1 base at J, with 7 bases in the middle. The CDR3 covers 13 residues.

The chain recombines TRBV7-9 with TRBJ2-7; D is possibly TRBD1 or TRBD2 (5 bases each). Germline CDR1 reads SEHNR; CDR2 reads FQNEAQ (reference sequence). This CDR3 spans 13 amino acids. Trimming left V 3 bases short and J 11 bases short, with 17 bases between. CDR3 region: CASSFSGELGEYF. The CDR3, as DNA: TGTGCCAGCAGCTTCTCTGGGGAGTTGGGGGAGTACTTC.

The CDR3 reads CSARAPGNEQFF. As DNA, the CDR3 is TGCAGTGCTAGAGCACCGGGAAATGAGCAGTTCTTC. The V and J genes are TRBV20-1 and TRBJ2-1; possibly TRBD2 for D (5 bases). Trimming stripped 1 base from V and 7 bases from J, with 8 bases between. The CDR3 totals 12 residues. The germline V gene has CDR1 DFQATT and CDR2 SNEGSKA (reference sequence).

Ten or more counts support this clonotype. V usage is TRBV7-3 and J usage is TRBJ2-3; TRBD2 matches at 9 bases. The CDR3 sequence is 19 residues long. With 5 bases clipped from V and 2 bases from J, the junction kept 17 bases outside the gene matches. The V gene's germline CDR1 is SGHTA and CDR2 FQGTGA. The CDR3 is CASSPGVGASGTFTDTQYF. The DNA for the CDR3 is TGTGCCAGCAGCCCTGGGGTGGGGGCTAGCGGGACGTTCACAGATACGCAGTATTTT.

This chain joins TRBV29-1 and TRBJ2-1; 11 nucleotides line up with TRBD2. Losses at the gene ends were 4 bases for V and 0 bases for J; bases not matched to a gene: 5. The CDR3 length is 16 residues. Germline lookup yields CDR1 SQVTM and CDR2 ANQGSEA. CDR3 DNA: TGCAGCGTTGGAGGGACTAGCGGTAGCTCCTACAATGAGCAGTTCTTC. Translation: CSVGGTSGSSYNEQFF.

In this sample, this clonotype turned up many times. This chain connects TRBV11-2 to TRBJ2-3; D not resolved. Per the germline V gene, CDR1 is SGHAT and CDR2 is FQNNGV. V was pared by 4 bases and J by 5 bases, with 7 bases between. The CDR3 extends over 12 amino acids. The CDR3 protein is CASSSTRDTQYF. The CDR3 nucleotides read TGTGCCAGCAGCTCGACACGAGATACGCAGTATTTT. Full variable domain (rest looked up from reference TRBV11-2 and TRBJ2-3): EAGVAQSPRYKIIEKRQSVAFWCNPISGHATLYWYQQILGQGPKLLIQFQNNGVVDDSQLPKDRFSAERLKGVDSTLKIQPAKLEDSAVYLCASSSTRDTQYFGPGTRLTVL.

This clonotype was observed a handful of times. This chain links TRBV6-1 with TRBJ1-1; D remains ambiguous. V lost 10 bases and J 1 base, leaving 13 bases between the germline ends. CDR1 and CDR2 from the germline V gene are MNHNS and SASEGT. The length of the CDR3 is 13 residues. The CDR3 reads CAIRKLENTEAFF. CDR3 nucleotide sequence: TGTGCCATCCGGAAGCTAGAGAACACTGAAGCTTTCTTT.

The gene calls are TRBV15 and TRBJ2-2, with 8 nucleotides matching TRBD1. V dropped 6 bases and J dropped 9; count of bases not matched to a gene: 3. CDR1 LNHNV and CDR2 YYDKDF come from the germline V gene (reference sequence). The CDR3 is 12 amino acids. CDR3 amino acids: CATSLRGRELFF. The CDR3 coding sequence is TGTGCCACCAGTCTCAGGGGGCGGGAGCTGTTTTTT.

The rearrangement uses TRBV5-1 and TRBJ1-1; TRBD1 aligns across 7 bases. This CDR3 region has 16 residues. V was clipped by 3 bases and J by 5 bases; unmatched bases: 13. The germline CDR1 and CDR2 sequences are SGHRS and YFSETQ. CDR3 loop: CASSSPSTGVRTEAFF. The CDR3 DNA follows: TGCGCCAGCAGCTCTCCTTCAACAGGGGTAAGAACTGAAGCTTTCTTT. Variable domain in full (rest from reference TRBV5-1 and TRBJ1-1): KAGVTQTPRYLIKTRGQQVTLSCSPISGHRSVSWYQQTPGQGLQFLFEYFSETQRNKGNFPGRFSGRQFSNSRSEMNVSTLELGDSALYLCASSSPSTGVRTEAFFGQGTRLTVV.

This clonotype was seen a few times. The chain joins TRBV20-1 to TRBJ2-3, with 7 bases identical to TRBD2. V lost 2 bases and J lost 1; bases outside the gene matches: 3. Germline CDR1 reads DFQATT; CDR2 reads SNEGSKA (reference sequence). The CDR3 sequence is 14 residues long. CDR3 sequence reads: CSARLLAGTDTQYF. DNA of the CDR3: TGCAGTGCTAGACTCCTAGCGGGCACAGATACGCAGTATTTT.

This clonotype was observed a handful of times. This sequence joins TRBV5-1 and TRBJ2-1; maybe TRBD2 (6 bases). V shed 0 bases and J shed 9 bases, with 10 bases lying between them. Per the germline V gene, CDR1 is SGHRS and CDR2 is YFSETQ. This CDR3 is built from 13 residues. The CDR3 sequence is CASSLELAREQFF. The CDR3, as DNA: TGCGCCAGCAGCTTGGAACTAGCCCGTGAGCAGTTCTTC.

The genes are TRBV5-1 and TRBJ2-1; D is unresolved. Between the trimmed V and J ends, which lost 5 bases and 0 bases, there was a span of 9 bases. Germline CDR1 reads SGHRS; CDR2 reads YFSETQ. CDR3 length: 14 amino acids. The CDR3 reads CASRALSSYNEQFF. For the CDR3, the DNA is TGCGCCAGCAGGGCGTTAAGCTCCTACAATGAGCAGTTCTTC.

This clonotype was seen many times. V and J are TRBV24-1 and TRBJ2-1, with unresolved D. Trimming left V 3 bases short and J 11 bases short, with 13 bases between. Germline CDR1 reads KGHDR; CDR2 reads SFDVKD. This CDR3 region has 13 residues. The CDR3 nucleotides read TGTGCCACCAGTGATCCCAGGAGCGTAAAGCAGTTCTTC. Its translation is CATSDPRSVKQFF.

The genes are TRBV7-2 and TRBJ1-1; D ambiguous. With 4 bases removed from V and 10 bases from J, the gap between germline ends came to 4 bases. The CDR3 sequence is 9 residues long. Germline CDR1 is SGHTA and CDR2 is FQGNSA. The CDR3: CASSYGAFF. CDR3 DNA sequence: TGTGCCAGCAGCTATGGAGCTTTCTTT.

The chain links TRBV20-1 to TRBJ2-7; maybe TRBD2 (7 bases). The CDR3 runs 16 residues. Germline values: CDR1 DFQATT, CDR2 SNEGSKA (reference sequence). The V and J ends lost 3 bases and 4 bases respectively, with 22 bases between them. The CDR3 DNA sequence: TGCAGTGCTAGTGGGGAGGGCCGCGTTAGGGGGTACGAGCAGTACTTC. This encodes CSASGEGRVRGYEQYF.

A note on this clonotype: This may be a read error: a much more frequent sequence differs by one nucleotide. It is likely a read error, because the conserved phenylalanine at the end of the CDR3 is missing. The CDR3 DNA follows: TGTGCCAGCAGGCCACAGGGCTGGGAGACCCAGTACCTC. Encoded protein: CASRPQGWETQYL. V gene TRBV4-2 combines with J gene TRBJ2-5, with D perhaps TRBD1 (6 bases). V lost 6 bases and J 5 bases, leaving 13 bases between the germline ends. The CDR3 consists of 13 residues. Per germline, CDR1 LGHNA and CDR2 YNFKEQ.

This clonotype was counted a few times. The chain is built from TRBV5-1 and TRBJ2-1; D is possibly TRBD2 (6 bases). The CDR3 is made up of 15 amino acids. Germline V gives CDR1 SGHRS, CDR2 YFSETQ. Trimming removed 2 bases from V and 5 bases from J, with 14 bases in between. The CDR3 protein is CASSFGAGFNNEQFF. In nucleotides, the CDR3 is TGCGCCAGCAGCTTCGGTGCGGGATTTAACAATGAGCAGTTCTTC.

This clonotype was observed many times. The rearrangement uses TRBV5-1 and TRBJ2-1, with D hard to call. Trimming cost V 3 bases and J 6 bases, with 7 bases left between them. This CDR3 comprises 12 residues. Per germline, CDR1 SGHRS and CDR2 YFSETQ. The CDR3 is CASSSWANEQFF. The CDR3 nucleotides are TGCGCCAGCAGCTCCTGGGCCAATGAGCAGTTCTTC. The full variable domain, completed using reference TRBV5-1 and TRBJ2-1, is KAGVTQTPRYLIKTRGQQVTLSCSPISGHRSVSWYQQTPGQGLQFLFEYFSETQRNKGNFPGRFSGRQFSNSRSEMNVSTLELGDSALYLCASSSWANEQFFGPGTRLTVL.